Listed here are 19 T cell receptor beta chains from one sample, sequenced in a study of blood T cell repertoires in COVID-19. TCRdb's copy holds only in-frame clones and misses some; the assay was immunoSEQ multiplex PCR. The sample contains 95,000 to 150,000 clones, roughly 82% of which appear only once. Sequenced sample: peripheral blood. The receptors come from a human donor in a cohort sampled during active COVID-19.

This sequence joins TRBV19 and TRBJ1-1, with 7 bases matching TRBD1. CDR3 length equals 14 residues. The germline V gene encodes CDR1 LNHDA and CDR2 SQIVND (reference sequence). Trimming took 3 bases from V and 3 from J; bases not matched to a gene: 4. Here the CDR3 reads CASSMGQWDTEAFF. Here the CDR3 DNA reads TGTGCCAGTAGTATGGGACAGTGGGACACTGAAGCTTTCTTT.

This clone has a single count. V usage is TRBV9 and J usage is TRBJ2-7; TRBD2 aligns across 10 bases. The germline V gene has CDR1 SGDLS and CDR2 YYNGEE. V shed 4 bases and J 0 bases; nucleotides not matched to a gene: 7. The CDR3 spans 16 residues. As DNA, the CDR3 is TGTGCCAGCAGCACCAGCAGGACTAGCGGCTCCTACGAGCAGTACTTC. This codes for CASSTSRTSGSYEQYF.

Written as DNA, the CDR3 is TGTGCCAGCAGTTTATTGGACAACTACGAGCAGTACTTC. Translating it yields CASSLLDNYEQYF. The chain combines TRBV27 with TRBJ2-7; a possible D gene is TRBD1 (5 bases). Trimming removed 1 base from V and 3 bases from J, with 7 bases in between. The CDR3 is 13 residues long. Looked up from germline, CDR1 is MNHEY and CDR2 is SMNVEV (reference sequence).

The chain has TRBV5-5 and TRBJ2-1; TRBD2 agrees at 12 bases. The CDR3 contains 17 residues. Germline CDR1 and CDR2: SGHKS and YYEKEE (reference sequence). The V segment lost 0 bases and the J segment 9 bases; nucleotides outside the gene matches: 10. The chain's CDR3 is CASSLGGSSGRAREQFF. Here the CDR3 DNA reads TGTGCCAGCAGCTTGGGGGGTTCTAGCGGGAGGGCCCGTGAGCAGTTCTTC.

V gene TRBV2 combines with J gene TRBJ2-7; tentative D call: TRBD2 (5 bases). The V gene lost 9 bases and the J gene lost 4 bases, with 13 bases spanning the gap. The CDR3 is 12 amino acids. CDR1 is SNHLY and CDR2 is FYNNEI in the germline V gene. CDR3 in DNA: TGTGCCAGTCAAGGCGGGCGATACGAGCAGTACTTC. The encoded protein is CASQGGRYEQYF. Using reference TRBV2 and TRBJ2-7 for the parts outside the CDR3, the full variable domain is EPEVTQTPSHQVTQMGQEVILRCVPISNHLYFYWYRQILGQKVEFLVSFYNNEISEKSEIFDDQFSVERPDGSNFTLKIRSTKLEDSAMYFCASQGGRYEQYFGPGTRLTVT.

V gene TRBV5-1 combines with J gene TRBJ2-5; 7 bases line up with TRBD1. Trimming at V came to 4 bases and at J to 2 bases, leaving 2 bases not matched to a gene. Per the germline V gene, CDR1 is SGHRS and CDR2 is YFSETQ. This CDR3 has 13 residues. This CDR3 reads CASSEGQQETQYF. Here the CDR3 DNA reads TGCGCCAGCAGCGAGGGACAGCAAGAGACCCAGTACTTC.

This clone has just a few counts. The DNA of the CDR3 is TGTGCCATCAGTGAACTAGGAAACACTGAAGCTTTCTTT. Protein: CAISELGNTEAFF. V gene TRBV10-3 combines with J gene TRBJ1-1, with D uncertain. V gave up 3 bases and J gave up 2 bases, with 7 bases separating them. Germline V CDR1 and CDR2: ENHRY, SYGVKD. The CDR3 totals 13 residues.

This sequence joins TRBV27 and TRBJ2-1; D ambiguous. The CDR3 consists of 15 residues. V shed 6 bases and J shed 2 bases, with 14 bases lying between them. Per the germline V gene, CDR1 is MNHEY and CDR2 is SMNVEV (reference sequence). The CDR3 region is CASSRSMPAYNEQFF. The CDR3 DNA follows: TGTGCCAGCAGCCGGAGTATGCCGGCCTACAATGAGCAGTTCTTC.

This clone turned up a few times. The V call is TRBV19, the J call TRBJ1-5, with D uncertain. CDR3 length: 14 residues. V lost 3 bases to trimming and J lost 2 bases, with 8 bases between them. In germline, CDR1 is LNHDA, CDR2 SQIVND (reference sequence). For the CDR3, the DNA is TGTGCCAGTAGTATTCCGGTGGGCAATCAGCCCCAGCATTTT. Amino acid sequence: CASSIPVGNQPQHF.

This clone has only a few counts. This chain's CDR3 is CATRLGGENTEAFF. For the CDR3, the DNA is TGTGCCACCCGCCTGGGGGGGGAGAACACTGAAGCTTTCTTT. The chain has TRBV6-4 and TRBJ1-1, with D possibly matching TRBD1 (5 bases). The CDR3 is made up of 14 amino acids. V was trimmed by 10 bases and J by 1 base, leaving 16 bases between them. CDR1 is MRHNA and CDR2 is SNTAGT in the germline V gene.

This chain joins TRBV27 and TRBJ2-1, with D perhaps matching TRBD1 (6 bases). Germline V gene sequence: CDR1 MNHEY, CDR2 SMNVEV (reference sequence). V lost 6 bases and J 0 bases, leaving 12 bases between the germline ends. This CDR3 region has 15 residues. The CDR3 region is CASSPRGGSYNEQFF. CDR3 nucleotide sequence: TGTGCCAGCAGCCCCCGAGGGGGCTCCTACAATGAGCAGTTCTTC.

The chain has TRBV6-5 and TRBJ2-7; D is possibly TRBD1 (6 bases). Germline CDR1 MNHEY, CDR2 SVGAGI. Trimming shortened V by 7 bases and J by 3 bases, and 10 bases separated the two germline ends. The CDR3 length is 12 residues. The DNA of the CDR3 is TGTGCCAGCAATCCAGGGGACTACGAGCAGTACTTC. Encoded protein: CASNPGDYEQYF.

This rearrangement joins TRBV20-1 to TRBJ2-1; D possibly corresponds to TRBD1 (5 bases). The CDR3 length is 11 residues. Germline CDR1 and CDR2: DFQATT and SNEGSKA (reference sequence). V was shortened by 4 bases and J by 6 bases, with 7 bases between the two germline ends. The CDR3 nucleotides read TGCAGTGCTACCAGGGCCAATGAGCAGTTCTTC. Translating it yields CSATRANEQFF.

The chain has TRBV19 and TRBJ2-1, with TRBD1 as a possible D gene (6 bases). Per the germline V gene, CDR1 is LNHDA and CDR2 is SQIVND (reference sequence). V lost 7 bases and J lost 2, with 9 bases in between. The CDR3 contains 13 residues. CDR3 nucleotide sequence: TGTGCCAGTAACACAGGGACCTACAATGAGCAGTTCTTC. This translates into CASNTGTYNEQFF. The whole variable domain, filled in from reference TRBV19 and TRBJ2-1, reads DGGITQSPKYLFRKEGQNVTLSCEQNLNHDAMYWYRQDPGQGLRLIYYSQIVNDFQKGDIAEGYSVSREKKESFPLTVTSAQKNPTAFYLCASNTGTYNEQFFGPGTRLTVL.

The chain has TRBV27 and TRBJ2-5; 8 positions match TRBD2. After removal of 8 bases from V and 5 bases from J, the junction contained 7 bases not matched to a gene. Germline CDR1 and CDR2: MNHEY and SMNVEV (reference sequence). The CDR3 covers 13 residues. CDR3 sequence reads: CASARGGGETQYF. The CDR3 nucleotides read TGTGCCAGCGCCCGGGGGGGAGGCGAGACCCAGTACTTC.

This clone came up once. The chain links TRBV3-1 (or the pseudogene TRBV3-2) to TRBJ1-6; possibly TRBD1 for D (5 bases). CDR3 length: 17 residues. Between the trimmed V and J ends, which lost 1 base and 7 bases, there was a span of 17 bases. Germline CDR1 reads LGHDT; CDR2 reads YNNKEL (reference sequence). DNA of the CDR3: TGTGCCAGCAGCCAAGGAACAGGTTTCGTCGGAAATTCACCCCTCCACTTT. Amino acids: CASSQGTGFVGNSPLHF.

The rearrangement uses TRBV5-1 and TRBJ1-4, with D unclear. The length of the CDR3 is 14 residues. From germline, CDR1 is SGHRS and CDR2 YFSETQ. V was pared by 4 bases and J by 0 bases, with 7 bases between. The CDR3 sequence is CASSRGTTNEKLFF. The CDR3 DNA is TGCGCCAGCAGCCGGGGTACAACTAATGAAAAACTGTTTTTT. The entire variable domain, with the rest obtained from reference TRBV5-1 and TRBJ1-4, is as follows: KAGVTQTPRYLIKTRGQQVTLSCSPISGHRSVSWYQQTPGQGLQFLFEYFSETQRNKGNFPGRFSGRQFSNSRSEMNVSTLELGDSALYLCASSRGTTNEKLFFGSGTQLSVL.

This chain connects TRBV27 to TRBJ2-7; 10 bases agree with TRBD2. Germline values: CDR1 MNHEY, CDR2 SMNVEV (reference sequence). The junction had 5 bases not matched to a gene; V was cut back by 5 bases and J by 4 bases. This CDR3 is built from 14 residues. The CDR3 nucleotides read TGTGCCAGCAGTAGCGGGAGGGAGGAGTACGAGCAGTACTTC. Translated: CASSSGREEYEQYF.

V usage is TRBV5-1 and J usage is TRBJ2-1, with 10 positions matching TRBD2. The CDR3 covers 15 residues. The germline gives CDR1 SGHRS, CDR2 YFSETQ. Germline trimming cut 0 bases from V and 10 bases from J; bases unmatched to any gene: 7. DNA of the CDR3: TGCGCCAGCAGCTTGGGGCTAGCGGGAGTGGAAGAGCAGTTCTTC. Translation: CASSLGLAGVEEQFF. Full variable domain (outside the CDR3, taken from reference TRBV5-1 and TRBJ2-1): KAGVTQTPRYLIKTRGQQVTLSCSPISGHRSVSWYQQTPGQGLQFLFEYFSETQRNKGNFPGRFSGRQFSNSRSEMNVSTLELGDSALYLCASSLGLAGVEEQFFGPGTRLTVL.